The 4 T cell receptor beta chains below were found in one sample sequenced in a study of cytomegalovirus exposure and HLA in healthy donors. Both 60 Vbeta primers and 13 Jbeta primers went into the PCR. Method: immunoSEQ multiplex PCR; TCRdb's copy keeps in-frame clones and lacks some. The sample carries some 120,000 clones, about 74% recorded once. The sequencing sample was made of PBMCs. These TCRs come from a female donor in good health and CMV-seronegative.

The chain employs TRBV9 and TRBJ2-3, with 11 positions matching TRBD2. Germline lookup yields CDR1 SGDLS and CDR2 YYNGEE. The CDR3 has 16 residues. Germline trimming cut 3 bases from V and 1 base from J; bases unmatched to any gene: 4. For the CDR3, the DNA is TGTGCCAGCAGCGACCAACTAGCGGGGGGCACAGATACGCAGTATTTT. This translates into CASSDQLAGGTDTQYF.

The rearrangement links TRBV30 to TRBJ1-5, with 11 bases that match TRBD1. The CDR3 has 17 amino acids. Per germline, CDR1 GTSNPN and CDR2 SVGIG (reference sequence). The V segment lost 1 base and the J segment 0 bases; nucleotides outside the gene matches: 5. CDR3 protein: CAWSGTGGGGSNQPQHF. The CDR3 DNA sequence: TGTGCCTGGAGTGGGACAGGGGGCGGGGGTAGCAATCAGCCCCAGCATTTT.

This chain uses TRBV19 with TRBJ2-3, with 8 bases aligning to TRBD2. This CDR3 spans 17 amino acids. Germline V gene sequence: CDR1 LNHDA, CDR2 SQIVND (reference sequence). V lost 3 bases and J lost 4; bases outside the gene matches: 12. The DNA of the CDR3 is TGTGCCAGTAGTATTCGGGGGGGTGGGATATTGCCAGATACGCAGTATTTT. Translating it yields CASSIRGGGILPDTQYF.

A single count supports this clone. The chain carries TRBV15 and TRBJ2-2; 14 nucleotides align to TRBD2. The CDR3 is 20 residues long. Trimming cost V 0 bases and J 3 bases; bases outside gene matches: 9. In germline, CDR1 is LNHNV, CDR2 YYDKDF (reference sequence). The CDR3 DNA reads TGTGCCACCAGCAGAGACGCCGGGACTAGCGGGGGAGCGGACACCGGGGAGCTGTTTTTT. It encodes CATSRDAGTSGGADTGELFF.